The sequence of this T cell receptor beta chain was determined in a study of T cell responses to AZD1222 COVID-19 vaccine. About the study: Timing groups of about 4 and about 12 weeks for second doses were pooled.

Measured with immunoSEQ multiplex PCR; TCRdb has only the in-frame clones, and not every one. Of some 130,000 clones listed, over 90% are singletons. This CDR3 is 15 amino acids long. Germline V gene lookup returns CDR1 LGHNA and CDR2 YNFKEQ. J was trimmed by 6 bases and V by 4 bases; bases with no gene match: 5. The count of this clone is one. Its antigen is unknown. Broader study findings: Spike-specific TCR breadth rose after two AZD1222 doses, and depth rose as well. Baseline testing showed seropositivity in only a handful of AZD1222 recipients.

The sequencing used peripheral blood, collected on day 0 of AZD1222 vaccination. V is TRBV4-2 and J is TRBJ2-1; the match to TRBD2 covers 11 bases. This TCR was recovered from an adult in good health. The CDR3 loop reads CASSPSGTSGNEQFF. In DNA form, the CDR3 reads TGTGCCAGCAGCCCCTCCGGGACTAGCGGCAATGAGCAGTTCTTC.